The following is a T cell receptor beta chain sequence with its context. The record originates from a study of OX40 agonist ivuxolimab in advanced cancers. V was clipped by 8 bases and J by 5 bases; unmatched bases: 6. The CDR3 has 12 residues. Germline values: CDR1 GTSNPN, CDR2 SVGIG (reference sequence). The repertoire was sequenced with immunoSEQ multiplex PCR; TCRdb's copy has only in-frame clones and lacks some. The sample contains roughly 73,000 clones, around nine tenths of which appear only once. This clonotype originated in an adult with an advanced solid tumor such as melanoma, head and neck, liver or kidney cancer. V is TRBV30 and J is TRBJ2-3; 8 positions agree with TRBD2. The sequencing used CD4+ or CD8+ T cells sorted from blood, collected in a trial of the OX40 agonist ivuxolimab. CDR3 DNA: TGTGCCGGCAGCGGGAGTGGAGATACGCAGTATTTT. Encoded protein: CAGSGSGDTQYF.